This section outlines one T cell receptor (beta chain) sequence together with its context. This sample was taken from a study of long-term antiretroviral therapy in people with HIV. This CDR3 contains 13 residues. In germline, CDR1 is SGHTA, CDR2 FQGNSA. Trimming shortened V by 2 bases and J by 1 base, and 5 bases separated the two germline ends. Survey-level immunoSEQ v3.0 assays were run. Assay used: immunoSEQ multiplex PCR; TCRdb lists only in-frame clones, some missing. The profile covers about 20,000 clones, with about 91% appearing a single time and 7.3% taken by the ten largest. This sequence joins TRBV7-2 and TRBJ1-1, with a weak D call TRBD1 (5 bases). The sequenced sample was unsorted PBMCs, obtained 4.4 years after starting antiretroviral therapy. This TCR was recovered from a woman in her forties or fifties with HIV. In DNA, the CDR3 is TGTGCCAGCAGCTTACAGGGGAACACTGAAGCTTTCTTT. It codes for CASSLQGNTEAFF.